One and the same sample provided the 8 T cell receptor beta chains below, sequenced in a study of blood T cell repertoires in COVID-19. Using immunoSEQ multiplex PCR, the repertoire was profiled, and TCRdb retains in-frame clones only, with some absent. The sample includes roughly 230,000 clones, roughly 89% seen only once; the top ten take roughly 2%. Sequenced material: peripheral blood. Receptors originate from an older woman with COVID-19, enrolled during active disease.

The V gene is TRBV4-1, the J gene TRBJ1-2; TRBD1 might be the D (6 bases). The CDR3 runs to 14 residues. V shed 0 bases and J shed 6 bases, with 11 bases lying between them. Germline lookup yields CDR1 MGHRA and CDR2 YSYEKL. CDR3 amino acids: CASSQDRGRDGYTF. DNA for the CDR3: TGCGCCAGCAGCCAAGACAGGGGAAGGGATGGCTACACCTTC.

The J gene is TRBJ1-4, the V gene TRBV5-6; D gene ambiguous. The germline V gene has CDR1 SGHDT and CDR2 YYEEEE. The CDR3 length is 19 residues. The V end lost 1 base, the J end lost 6 bases, and 25 bases lay between the germline ends. The CDR3: CASSLSSRPTYLGDEKLFF. DNA of the CDR3: TGTGCCAGCAGCTTGTCGAGTCGGCCGACGTATTTAGGAGATGAAAAACTGTTTTTT.

In its sample, this clone was seen a few times. The rearrangement links TRBV6-5 to TRBJ1-1; the match to TRBD1 covers 8 bases. Losses at the gene ends were 7 bases for V and 1 base for J; bases not matched to a gene: 5. In germline, CDR1 is MNHEY, CDR2 SVGAGI. CDR3 size: 14 residues. In DNA, the CDR3 is TGTGCCAGCATTCTTCAGGGGGCGAACACTGAAGCTTTCTTT. Protein product: CASILQGANTEAFF.

V and J are TRBV6-5 and TRBJ2-7, with a weak D call TRBD1 (6 bases). Germline lookup yields CDR1 MNHEY and CDR2 SVGAGI. The CDR3 contains 13 residues. V dropped 8 bases and J dropped 2 bases, with 13 bases sitting between them. CDR3 DNA sequence: TGTGCCAGCGCGCAGGGGATCGCCTACGAGCAGTACTTC. Translating it yields CASAQGIAYEQYF.

CDR3 region: CASSLPGSYEQYF. The CDR3 DNA follows: TGTGCCAGCAGCTTACCAGGCAGCTACGAGCAGTACTTC. This rearrangement joins TRBV11-3 to TRBJ2-7; D call uncertain. V was clipped by 2 bases and J by 3 bases, with 8 bases between them. Germline assignment: CDR1 SGHNT and CDR2 YENEEA. This CDR3 has 13 amino acids.

The J gene is TRBJ1-2, the V gene TRBV6-5, with 7 positions matching TRBD1. The ends lost 6 bases at V and 3 bases at J; junction bases unmatched: 1. Germline V gene data show CDR1 as MNHEY and CDR2 as SVGAGI. This CDR3 has 12 amino acids. The chain's CDR3 is CASRGQYYGYTF. The DNA of the CDR3 is TGTGCCAGCAGGGGACAGTACTATGGCTACACCTTC.

The chain recombines TRBV29-1 with TRBJ1-2, with a tentative D call TRBD1 (6 bases). The V and J ends lost 7 bases and 2 bases respectively, with 17 bases between them. The CDR3 extends over 14 amino acids. Per germline, CDR1 SQVTM and CDR2 ANQGSEA. The CDR3 DNA follows: TGCAGCGCCGTAGACAGGTCCAGAAACTATGGCTACACCTTC. Residues: CSAVDRSRNYGYTF.

The chain employs TRBV7-2 and TRBJ2-3; 7 nucleotides agree with TRBD1. The J segment lost 4 bases and the V segment lost 3 bases, leaving 4 bases of the junction unmatched. Germline loops: CDR1 SGHTA, CDR2 FQGNSA. This CDR3 has 14 amino acids. The CDR3 sequence is CASSLGTGADTQYF. In DNA, the CDR3 is TGTGCCAGCAGCTTGGGAACAGGGGCAGATACGCAGTATTTT.